These 2 T cell receptor beta chains came from one sample sequenced in a study of cytotoxic CD8 clonotypes in ibrutinib-treated CLL. TCRdb's copy holds only in-frame clones and misses some; the assay was immunoSEQ multiplex PCR. The table records 45,000 to 50,000 clones, roughly 57% of them present only once. The sample in question was PBMCs, obtained after 12 months of ibrutinib treatment. The receptors originated from a human donor with chronic lymphocytic leukemia.

The chain couples TRBV5-1 to TRBJ1-4; 11 nucleotides align to TRBD1. This CDR3 region has 17 residues. V gave up 4 bases and J gave up 1 base; unmatched junction bases: 6. Per the germline V gene, CDR1 is SGHRS and CDR2 is YFSETQ. CDR3 in amino acids: CASSADRGHGTNEKLFF. CDR3 nucleotides: TGCGCCAGCAGCGCGGACAGGGGGCATGGAACTAATGAAAAACTGTTTTTT.

In its sample, this clone was seen many times. Its ends do not fully match the called genes, so a read error is possible. The rearrangement joins TRBV20-1 to TRBJ2-7, with D possibly called TRBD1 or TRBD2 (5 bases each). The germline CDR1 and CDR2 sequences are DFQATT and SNEGSKA (reference sequence). The CDR3 spans 9 residues. The CDR3 DNA is TGCAGTGCCCGCCGGGACGCCGACTTC. It encodes CSARRDADF.